The clone carrying this T cell receptor beta chain was observed many times. The antigen is not known. These data come from a study of regulatory T cells in long-lasting Graves disease. Library construction for TCR beta used iRepertoire HTBI primers and Arm-PCR of CDR3 regions. Each CDR3 protein gets one entry after TCRdb re-called the multiplex PCR reads with MiXCR. This sample has some 200,000 distinct CDR3 sequences, with 15% to 20% found just once. The V end was cut by 3 bases, the J end by 1 base, with 10 bases between. The CDR3 sequence is 15 residues long. General observations from the study: Patients whose Graves' disease persisted exhibited lower TCR diversity than those newly diagnosed.

Time point: newly diagnosed GD, antithyroid drugs for less than 3 months. RNA isolated from PBMCs was used to make the TCR library. This sample also belongs to another study, concerning T cells in Graves' hyperthyroidism and ophthalmopathy.

The clonotype comes from a woman aged 25 to 45 with Graves disease. The chain couples TRBV12-3 or TRBV12-4 to TRBJ1-3; D not resolved. Sequences were derived from peripheral blood mononuclear cells (PBMCs), sampled at new diagnosis, from a patient treated with antithyroid drugs. The CDR3 spells CASSLGMPSGNTIYF. Written as DNA, the CDR3 is TGTGCCAGCAGTTTGGGGATGCCTTCTGGAAACACCATATATTTT.